Following are 32 T cell receptor beta chains from one sample sequenced in a study of glioma-infiltrating T cells after dendritic cell vaccination. Produced via immunoSEQ multiplex PCR; TCRdb's table is partial and in-frame only. The sample has about 38,000 clones; approximately 84% are singletons. The source was blood, collected before dendritic cell vaccination. These receptors came from a human donor with glioblastoma.

The J gene is TRBJ2-7, the V gene TRBV6-5, with TRBD1 identical over 7 bases. Germline-derived CDR1 and CDR2 are MNHEY and SVGAGI. With V trimmed by 2 bases and J by 6 bases, 10 bases remained unmatched. The length of the CDR3 is 15 residues. The DNA of the CDR3 is TGTGCCAGCAGTTACAGCCGGACAGGAAGGGGCGAGCAGTACTTC. It is translated as CASSYSRTGRGEQYF.

This chain joins TRBV5-4 and TRBJ2-5, with TRBD1 identical over 7 bases. Losses at the gene ends were 3 bases for V and 3 bases for J; bases not matched to a gene: 11. Germline V gene sequence: CDR1 SGHNT, CDR2 YYREEE (reference sequence). The CDR3 runs to 16 residues. The CDR3 sequence: CASSSLRWTGEETQYF. DNA for the CDR3: TGTGCCAGCAGCTCCCTAAGGTGGACAGGAGAAGAGACCCAGTACTTC.

The J gene is TRBJ1-5, the V gene TRBV7-3; D not resolved. V was shortened by 4 bases and J by 0 bases, with 19 bases between the two germline ends. CDR1 and CDR2 (germline): SGHTA, FQGTGA. The CDR3 has 18 residues. CDR3 residues: CASSYTRILFYSNQPQHF. The CDR3, as DNA: TGTGCCAGCAGCTATACGAGAATACTCTTTTATAGCAATCAGCCCCAGCATTTT.

The genes are TRBV9 and TRBJ2-3; D may be TRBD2 (6 bases). Trimming stripped 0 bases from V and 0 bases from J, with 14 bases between. The CDR3 sequence is 17 residues long. Germline values: CDR1 SGDLS, CDR2 YYNGEE. The chain's CDR3 is CASSVDPLAFSTDTQYF. The CDR3, as DNA: TGTGCCAGCAGCGTAGACCCCCTAGCGTTTAGCACAGATACGCAGTATTTT.

The chain employs TRBV9 and TRBJ2-2, with D possibly matching TRBD1 (5 bases). V lost 0 bases and J 0 bases, leaving 6 bases between the germline ends. The CDR3 totals 15 residues. Germline V lookup: CDR1 SGDLS, CDR2 YYNGEE. CDR3 sequence: CASSVAGPNTGELFF. The CDR3 DNA follows: TGTGCCAGCAGCGTAGCAGGGCCGAACACCGGGGAGCTGTTTTTT. Together with reference TRBV9 and TRBJ2-2, the CDR3 gives the full variable domain: DSGVTQTPKHLITATGQRVTLRCSPRSGDLSVYWYQQSLDQGLQFLIQYYNGEERAKGNILERFSAQQFPDLHSELNLSSLELGDSALYFCASSVAGPNTGELFFGEGSRLTVL.

This rearrangement joins TRBV4-3 to TRBJ1-3, with D uncertain. Germline assignment: CDR1 LGHNA and CDR2 YSLEER. V dropped 3 bases and J dropped 2 bases, with 11 bases sitting between them. This CDR3 region has 15 residues. CDR3 sequence: CASSQGEVPGNTIYF. CDR3 DNA sequence: TGCGCCAGCAGCCAGGGAGAGGTCCCTGGAAACACCATATATTTT.

This clone was detected only once. The chain is built from TRBV4-2 and TRBJ2-1, with D possibly matching TRBD2 (6 bases). V was cut by 4 bases and J by 1 base, with 20 bases left in between. CDR1 and CDR2 from the germline V gene are LGHNA and YNFKEQ. The CDR3 consists of 18 residues. CDR3: CASSPIGGARQSYNEQFF. The CDR3 DNA sequence: TGTGCCAGCAGCCCAATTGGCGGGGCCCGACAGTCCTACAATGAGCAGTTCTTC.

V is TRBV28 and J is TRBJ2-3; perhaps TRBD1 as D (6 bases). CDR3 length: 13 residues. V was cut by 2 bases and J by 7 bases, with 10 bases left in between. CDR1 MDHEN and CDR2 SYDVKM come from the germline V gene. The CDR3 coding sequence is TGTGCCAGCAGTTTAGACAGGCTAAATACGCAGTATTTT. It translates to CASSLDRLNTQYF.

For this clone: The sample has other DNA sequences that encode this CDR3 too. The CDR3 sequence is CASSLSQGADNSPLHF. CDR3 coding DNA: TGTGCCAGCAGCTTGTCCCAAGGGGCTGATAATTCACCCCTCCACTTT. The V call is TRBV5-4, the J call TRBJ1-6; a weak D match, TRBD1 (5 bases). The CDR3 extends over 16 amino acids. Germline V gene lookup returns CDR1 SGHNT and CDR2 YYREEE (reference sequence). The V end lost 1 base, the J end lost 5 bases, and 13 bases lay between the germline ends.

This sequence joins TRBV29-1 and TRBJ2-7; D is ambiguous. The length of the CDR3 is 14 residues. Trimming shortened V by 4 bases and J by 2 bases, and 15 bases separated the two germline ends. Germline CDR1 is SQVTM and CDR2 is ANQGSEA. The CDR3 loop is CSVVWASPPYEQYF. CDR3 DNA sequence: TGCAGCGTTGTTTGGGCGTCACCCCCCTACGAGCAGTACTTC.

The V gene is TRBV7-8, the J gene TRBJ1-2; D gene unclear. There are 15 residues in the CDR3. Germline CDR1 and CDR2: SGHVS and FQNEAQ. Trimming took off 4 bases at V and 6 bases at J, with 18 bases between the two ends. The CDR3 DNA reads as TGTGCCAGCAGCTCTCAACGGGTGTCAATCGATGGCTACACCTTC. This translates into CASSSQRVSIDGYTF.

V is TRBV23-1 and J is TRBJ2-3; 8 nucleotides match TRBD2. TRBV23-1 is an ORF, with its function uncertain. V lost 4 bases, J lost 2 bases, and 8 bases stayed unmatched. The CDR3 is made up of 16 amino acids. The CDR3 here is CASSPLPGGNTDTQYF. CDR3 nucleotide sequence: TGCGCCAGCAGTCCCCTCCCGGGGGGGAACACAGATACGCAGTATTTT.

V is TRBV6-5 and J is TRBJ2-7, with 8 bases that match TRBD1. The CDR3 sequence is 14 residues long. Trimming cost V 6 bases and J 7 bases; bases outside gene matches: 11. Germline lookup yields CDR1 MNHEY and CDR2 SVGAGI. CDR3 bases: TGTGCCAGCAGCTCCAGGGGGCGAAATGGGGAGCAGTACTTC. Encoded protein: CASSSRGRNGEQYF.

This clone came up once. The chain uses TRBV4-1 and TRBJ1-1, with 9 bases fitting TRBD1. This CDR3 region has 16 residues. CDR1 MGHRA and CDR2 YSYEKL come from the germline V gene. With 4 bases clipped from V and 5 bases from J, the junction kept 11 bases outside the gene matches. The CDR3 is CASSPQGAANRTEAFF. Written as DNA, the CDR3 is TGCGCCAGCAGCCCACAGGGGGCTGCGAATCGTACTGAAGCTTTCTTT.

The chain has TRBV9 and TRBJ1-1, with 9 bases aligning to TRBD1. The CDR3 length is 14 residues. V gave up 4 bases and J gave up 3 bases; unmatched junction bases: 4. Per germline, CDR1 SGDLS and CDR2 YYNGEE. CDR3 in amino acids: CASSSGQGDTEAFF. CDR3 coding DNA: TGTGCCAGCAGCTCGGGACAGGGAGACACTGAAGCTTTCTTT.

This clone was recorded once. The chain employs TRBV6-6 and TRBJ1-2; possible D gene TRBD1, 5 bases. This CDR3 region has 12 residues. The germline V gene has CDR1 MNHNY and CDR2 SVGAGI (reference sequence). V dropped 6 bases and J dropped 7 bases, with 12 bases sitting between them. The CDR3 nucleotides are TGTGCCAGCAGGTATCAGGGAAGTGGCTACACCTTC. It encodes CASRYQGSGYTF.

The chain couples TRBV27 to TRBJ2-7; 8 bases fit TRBD1. From germline, CDR1 is MNHEY and CDR2 SMNVEV (reference sequence). CDR3 size: 16 residues. J was trimmed by 3 bases and V by 3 bases; bases with no gene match: 10. In nucleotides, the CDR3 is TGTGCCAGCAGTTTCGCCCCGGACAGGGTTCGCTACGAGCAGTACTTC. This codes for CASSFAPDRVRYEQYF.

This chain joins TRBV7-9 and TRBJ2-3, with 9 bases that match TRBD2. Germline V CDR1 and CDR2: SEHNR, FQNEAQ (reference sequence). There are 18 residues in the CDR3. V trimming: 5 bases; J trimming: 5 bases; junction bases outside the gene matches: 17. CDR3 sequence: CASSHGGGGGASRDTQYF. In DNA form, the CDR3 reads TGTGCCAGCAGCCACGGAGGTGGCGGGGGGGCCTCGAGAGATACGCAGTATTTT.

This clone was detected a few times. The rearrangement uses TRBV4-3 and TRBJ2-3; maybe TRBD2 (5 bases). The CDR3 loop spans 18 amino acids. V lost 2 bases and J lost 0, with 18 bases in between. Germline V CDR1 and CDR2: LGHNA, YSLEER. This CDR3 is CASSQFLGLSGSTDTQYF. The CDR3 nucleotides are TGCGCCAGCAGCCAATTCTTAGGGCTGTCGGGGAGCACAGATACGCAGTATTTT.

The J gene is TRBJ2-1, the V gene TRBV4-1, with D uncertain. This CDR3 has 12 amino acids. With 3 bases removed from V and 6 bases from J, the gap between germline ends came to 6 bases. Germline loops: CDR1 MGHRA, CDR2 YSYEKL. The CDR3, as DNA: TGCGCCAGCAGCCATGACTTCAATGAGCAGTTCTTC. It yields the protein CASSHDFNEQFF.

V usage is TRBV4-1 and J usage is TRBJ1-2; tentatively, D is TRBD1 (6 bases). Trimming cost V 5 bases and J 3 bases, with 13 bases left between them. Looked up from germline, CDR1 is MGHRA and CDR2 is YSYEKL. CDR3 length: 14 amino acids. CDR3 in DNA: TGCGCCAGCAGCGGGGAACAGGGCTACTATGGCTACACCTTC. Translation: CASSGEQGYYGYTF.

This chain joins TRBV5-1 and TRBJ2-7; 9 nucleotides agree with TRBD1. The germline CDR1 and CDR2 sequences are SGHRS and YFSETQ. The CDR3 contains 14 residues. Trimming cost V 4 bases and J 5 bases; bases outside gene matches: 7. The CDR3 spells CASSPGDRVDEQYF. DNA for the CDR3: TGCGCCAGCAGCCCGGGGGACAGGGTGGACGAGCAGTACTTC.

The chain combines TRBV5-5 with TRBJ2-1; the D gene is possibly TRBD2 (5 bases). The germline V gene has CDR1 SGHKS and CDR2 YYEKEE (reference sequence). V was cut by 4 bases and J by 6 bases, with 8 bases left in between. CDR3 length equals 12 residues. The CDR3 region has the DNA TGTGCCAGCAGCGACGGACTCAATGAGCAGTTCTTC. It codes for CASSDGLNEQFF. The full variable domain, completed using reference TRBV5-5 and TRBJ2-1, is DAGVTQSPTHLIKTRGQQVTLRCSPISGHKSVSWYQQVLGQGPQFIFQYYEKEERGRGNFPDRFSARQFPNYSSELNVNALLLGDSALYLCASSDGLNEQFFGPGTRLTVL.

V is TRBV11-3 and J is TRBJ2-1; D remains ambiguous. Trimming took off 0 bases at V and 8 bases at J, with 8 bases between the two ends. The CDR3 runs 13 residues. In germline, CDR1 is SGHNT, CDR2 YENEEA. The DNA of the CDR3 is TGTGCCAGCAGCTTAGAACATCCCCATGAGCAGTTCTTC. Its translation: CASSLEHPHEQFF.

The table lists this clone with a few counts. The V gene is TRBV29-1, the J gene TRBJ2-7, with 8 positions matching TRBD1. V lost 4 bases and J lost 4; bases outside the gene matches: 12. CDR3 length: 15 amino acids. Germline assignment: CDR1 SQVTM and CDR2 ANQGSEA. This CDR3 is CSVGPTSDRGYEQYF. The CDR3 DNA reads TGCAGCGTTGGCCCCACCTCCGACAGGGGATACGAGCAGTACTTC.

V usage is TRBV28 and J usage is TRBJ1-1; D not certain. CDR1 is MDHEN and CDR2 is SYDVKM in the germline V gene. The V and J ends lost 5 bases and 1 base respectively, with 11 bases between them. CDR3 length: 14 amino acids. CDR3 amino acids: CASSTYSGNTEAFF. As DNA, the CDR3 is TGTGCCAGCAGTACCTATTCAGGGAACACTGAAGCTTTCTTT.

The chain links TRBV6-5 to TRBJ2-7, with D possibly TRBD2 on 5 matching bases. V dropped 5 bases and J dropped 6 bases, with 14 bases sitting between them. This CDR3 is 13 amino acids long. In germline, CDR1 is MNHEY, CDR2 SVGAGI. CDR3 region: CASSVRVDGEQYF. The DNA for the CDR3 is TGTGCCAGCAGTGTGAGGGTGGACGGCGAGCAGTACTTC.

As for this clone: At one of its ends the junction is not consistent with the germline gene, which may arise from a read error. The chain couples TRBV13 to TRBJ2-2; unclear D gene. This CDR3 has 15 amino acids. CDR1 and CDR2 from the germline V gene are PRHDT and FYEKMQ (reference sequence). This chain's CDR3 is CASSLVRQNPGELFF. CDR3 DNA sequence: TGTGCCAGCAGCTTAGTGCGGCAGAACCCCGGGGAGCTGTTTTTT.

This clone occurred once. This chain links TRBV4-1 with TRBJ1-2; 8 nucleotides match TRBD1. The CDR3 is 16 residues long. V lost 3 bases and J lost 0; bases outside the gene matches: 6. Germline values: CDR1 MGHRA, CDR2 YSYEKL. In nucleotides, the CDR3 is TGCGCCAGCAGCCAGGACAGGGCTTCAGCTAACTATGGCTACACCTTC. It is translated as CASSQDRASANYGYTF.

This clone was seen only a few times. The chain couples TRBV6-5 to TRBJ1-2; the D gene is possibly TRBD1 (5 bases). Trimming took off 2 bases at V and 4 bases at J, with 14 bases between the two ends. There are 15 residues in the CDR3. Germline CDR1 reads MNHEY; CDR2 reads SVGAGI. CDR3 coding DNA: TGTGCCAGCAGTTACCAGACAGTTCCTCTCTATGGCTACACCTTC. Translated: CASSYQTVPLYGYTF.

The rearrangement links TRBV28 to TRBJ1-1; D is perhaps TRBD1 (5 bases). Deletions cut 6 bases from V and 0 bases from J, with 11 bases between. This CDR3 has 14 residues. Germline assignment: CDR1 MDHEN and CDR2 SYDVKM. This chain's CDR3 is CASRTGQLNTEAFF. The DNA for the CDR3 is TGTGCCAGCAGAACCGGACAACTGAACACTGAAGCTTTCTTT. Supplemented by reference TRBV28 and TRBJ1-1, the full variable domain reads DVKVTQSSRYLVKRTGEKVFLECVQDMDHENMFWYRQDPGLGLRLIYFSYDVKMKEKGDIPEGYSVSREKKERFSLILESASTNQTSMYLCASRTGQLNTEAFFGQGTRLTVV.

This chain uses TRBV5-4 with TRBJ1-1, with TRBD1 as a possible D gene (6 bases). CDR1 is SGHNT, CDR2 YYREEE, per germline (reference sequence). The CDR3 runs 13 residues. V was clipped by 7 bases and J by 2 bases, with 12 bases between them. DNA for the CDR3: TGTGCCAGCGCTGACAGGATTAACACTGAAGCTTTCTTT. As protein: CASADRINTEAFF.